The clone carrying this T cell receptor beta chain was detected many times. Its antigen is unidentified. TCRdb independently ran MiXCR on the RT-PCR reads; one entry per CDR3 protein. Seen here are 500,000 to 550,000 distinct CDR3 sequences, about 7.2% observed once, and the top ten hold roughly 13%. The data are from a study of response to subunit inactivated influenza vaccine. Points from the study as a whole: Each seasonal influenza vaccination recruits few new T cells, the authors suggested.

Germline CDR1 SGHDT, CDR2 YYEEEE. This CDR3 is built from 18 residues. V was cut by 5 bases and J by 1 base, with 22 bases left in between. Source: PBMCs from blood, taken less than 30 months after vaccination. The receptor's source is a man between 50 and 70 years old who received an inactivated influenza vaccine. V gene TRBV5-6 combines with J gene TRBJ1-3; maybe TRBD1 (5 bases). Written as DNA, the CDR3 is TGTGCCAGCAGATTTGGGATCCAGGGATGGGGATCTGGAAACACCATATATTTT. It yields the protein CASRFGIQGWGSGNTIYF.